Listed below are T cell receptor beta chains from one sample, sequenced in a study of CD8+CD57+ T cells in acquired aplastic anemia. TCRdb analysed the reads with MiXCR anew, one entry per CDR3 protein. The data contain roughly 150,000 distinct CDR3 sequences, about 48% of them seen just once; the ten biggest clones take up around 0.96%. Sequencing used sorted CD4+, CD8+, or CD8+CD57+ T cells (not recorded which) from PBMCs. The receptors derive from a human donor in good health. Each CDR3 is given with its conserved first and last residue. Fields, in order: V gene, J gene, CDR3 length, clone size, D gene, CDR3 DNA, CDR3 protein. A D gene is named only where the DNA matches it firmly. The size entry is marked missing in some rows and otherwise reads once, few, many or a size class.

>TRBV20-1|TRBJ2-5|13|-|TRBD2
TGCAGTGCTTCCCGACTAGCATCAGAGACCCAGTACTTC
CSASRLASETQYF
>TRBV2|TRBJ1-5|15|few|-
TGTGCCAGCAGTCCCGGGACATTGGGCAATCAGCCCCAGCATTTT
CASSPGTLGNQPQHF
>TRBV7-3|TRBJ2-5|16|many|-
TGTGCCAGCAGCCAAGACGCGCCTCGGGTTGGTTCGCCCCAGTACTTC
CASSQDAPRVGSPQYF
>TRBV15|TRBJ2-1|16|-|-
TGTGCCACCAGCAGAGATCAAACCCCCGCTGACAATGAGCAGTTCTTC
CATSRDQTPADNEQFF
>TRBV9|TRBJ2-5|16|many|TRBD2
TGTGCCAGCAGCGTAGCTTCTGCGGGGGGGAAAGAGACCCAGTACTTC
CASSVASAGGKETQYF
>TRBV27|TRBJ2-2|14|few|TRBD1
TGTGCCAGCAGTAGGCAGGGGGACGTCGGGGAGCTGTTTTTT
CASSRQGDVGELFF
>TRBV10-1|TRBJ2-5|14|-|TRBD1
TGCGCCAGCAGGGGACAGGGACTCCAAGAGACCCAGTACTTC
CASRGQGLQETQYF
>TRBV15|TRBJ2-3|12|-|-
TGTGCCACCAGACACGGGACAGATACGCAGTATTTT
CATRHGTDTQYF
>TRBV20-1|TRBJ2-7|15|-|TRBD1
TGCAGTGCTTTAAATACGGACAGGGTTCCCTACGAGCAGTACTTC
CSALNTDRVPYEQYF
>TRBV11-2|TRBJ2-7|11|many|-
TGTGCCAGCAGCCGCTTTTACGAGCAGTACTTC
CASSRFYEQYF
>TRBV10-3|TRBJ2-1|12|-|-
TGTGCCAGCAGTTACCTGGGGCTTGAGCAGTTCTTC
CASSYLGLEQFF
>TRBV10-1|TRBJ1-1|17|few|TRBD1
TGCGCCAGCAGTCCGGACAGGGGGCGGCTCATGAACACTGAAGCTTTCTTT
CASSPDRGRLMNTEAFF
>TRBV6-2/TRBV6-3|TRBJ1-1|15|many|TRBD1
TGTGCCAGCAGTTACGGGGACAGGGAGAACACTGAAGCTTTCTTT
CASSYGDRENTEAFF
>TRBV7-9|TRBJ2-2|16|many|TRBD2
TGTGCCAGCACCTTTAGCGGGAGTAGGAACACCGGGGAGCTGTTTTTT
CASTFSGSRNTGELFF
>TRBV5-4|TRBJ2-1|15|-|TRBD1
TGTGCCAGCAGCTTGGAGGGACAGGGATACAATGAGCAGTTCTTC
CASSLEGQGYNEQFF
>TRBV29-1|TRBJ2-3|18|-|TRBD2
TGCAGCGTTGAACATTTTGGGACTAGCGGGCTAAGCACAGATACGCAGTATTTT
CSVEHFGTSGLSTDTQYF
>TRBV18|TRBJ1-5|13|-|-
TGTGCCAGCTCACCCACCGAAAATCAGCCCCAGCATTTT
CASSPTENQPQHF
>TRBV5-1|TRBJ2-1|12|-|TRBD1
TGCGCCAGCGGACAGGGTGGCAATGAGCAGTTCTTC
CASGQGGNEQFF
>TRBV25-1|TRBJ2-7|15|-|TRBD1
TGTGCCAGCAGTCGGGACAGATTGAGCTCCTACGAGCAGTACTTC
CASSRDRLSSYEQYF
>TRBV19|TRBJ2-5|13|many|-
TGTGCCAGTAGTATTAACCACCAAGAGACCCAGTACTTC
CASSINHQETQYF
>TRBV11-2|TRBJ1-1|14|few|-
TGTGCCAGCAGCTTGGGGGCCATGAACACTGAAGCTTTCTTT
CASSLGAMNTEAFF
>TRBV10-3|TRBJ1-5|16|-|-
TGTGCCATCAGCGAGCAGGGGAACCTAAGGAATCAGCCCCAGCATTTT
CAISEQGNLRNQPQHF
>TRBV24-1|TRBJ2-3|16|-|-
TGTGCCACCAGTGATTTTAGGACAAGCGGCACAGATACGCAGTATTTT
CATSDFRTSGTDTQYF